This is a list of T cell receptor beta chains from one sample in a study of T cells in Graves' hyperthyroidism and ophthalmopathy. MiXCR, applied by TCRdb to the multiplex PCR reads, yields one record per CDR3 protein. The table lists roughly 380,000 distinct CDR3 sequences, about 15% of them singletons. Sequencing was performed on blood. The receptors derive from an older woman with Graves' hyperthyroidism. CDR3s leave out the opening cysteine and the closing phenylalanine or tryptophan.

>TRBJ2-5|TRBV20-1
SAGRGGQETQY
>TRBJ2-1|TRBV5-5
ASSSLTGINEQF
>TRBJ2-1|TRBV19
ASSIEGTALGYNEQF
>TRBJ2-7|TRBV6-1
ASRPGGYVEQY
>NA|TRBV6-1
ASSEIGMYEQF
>TRBJ2-3|TRBV6-4
ASSDTLLDTQY
>TRBJ2-7|TRBV12-3/TRBV12-4
ASSLRQENYEQY
>TRBJ1-2|TRBV6-1
ASSDPSHGYT
>TRBJ2-7|TRBV12-3/TRBV12-4
ASSLAGQAPYEQY
>TRBJ2-6|TRBV27
ASSSPRVTGANVLT
>TRBJ2-3|TRBV18
ASSPPMTDTQY
>TRBJ1-1|TRBV7-8
ASSPHESEAF
>TRBJ2-4|TRBV10-3
AISESGQGNIQY
>TRBJ1-5|TRBV28
ASSMSRDSQPQH
>TRBJ2-1|TRBV7-3
ASSPALAGGWNEQF
>TRBJ2-3|TRBV12-5
ASGPLTGSPTDTQY
>TRBJ2-1|TRBV9
ASSVGGRDYNEQF
>TRBJ2-5|TRBV12-3/TRBV12-4
ASSFEETQY
>TRBJ2-5|TRBV5-1
ASSPRTGYQETQY
>TRBJ2-1|TRBV9
ASSVGDGGNEQF
>TRBJ1-4|TRBV27
ASSRRGGRANEKLF
>TRBJ2-1|TRBV5-1
ASSLAYSGGYNEQF
>TRBJ2-2|TRBV7-9
ASRGTRMVTGELF
>TRBJ2-7|TRBV27
ASSRMGTETYEQY
>TRBJ1-1|TRBV11-2
ASSLGGWNRPWSTEAF
>TRBJ2-7|TRBV11-2
ASSYFGGAYEQY
>TRBJ2-7|TRBV20-1
SARDLREAPSYEQY
>TRBJ1-4|TRBV19
ASSGGIREKLF
>TRBJ2-1|TRBV12-5
ASGNTVTSYNEQF
>TRBJ2-7|TRBV30
AWRATSGNSEQY
>TRBJ2-1|TRBV11-2
ASRGARNEQF
>TRBJ2-1|TRBV18
ASSPPSGRGDEQF
>TRBJ1-6|TRBV9
ASSAESSYNSPLH
>TRBJ1-1|TRBV12-5
ASDEGALNTEAF
>TRBJ2-4|TRBV12-3/TRBV12-4
ASSTTGTQTIQY
>NA|TRBV7-9
ASTPGLAGRQETQF
>TRBJ2-1|TRBV24-1
ATSDLGGIEDEQF
>TRBJ2-1|TRBV9
ASTIAGEAYNEQF
>TRBJ1-6|TRBV2
ASKRDTGSSPLH
>TRBJ1-1|TRBV20-1
SARGGRLNTEAF
>TRBJ2-7|TRBV18
ASSPGQGGTEQY
>TRBJ1-1|TRBV18
ASSPRDTEAF
>TRBJ2-5|TRBV12-3/TRBV12-4
ASSPNLGESQETQY
>TRBJ2-1|TRBV3-1
ASSPASAGRNEQF
>TRBJ2-1|TRBV6-2/TRBV6-3
ASSDGPWNEQF
>TRBJ1-1|TRBV11-1
ASSLRGSNTEAF
>TRBJ1-4|TRBV28
ASSSGTGVEKLF
>TRBJ2-7|TRBV20-1
SASGLAGGSDPSSYEQY